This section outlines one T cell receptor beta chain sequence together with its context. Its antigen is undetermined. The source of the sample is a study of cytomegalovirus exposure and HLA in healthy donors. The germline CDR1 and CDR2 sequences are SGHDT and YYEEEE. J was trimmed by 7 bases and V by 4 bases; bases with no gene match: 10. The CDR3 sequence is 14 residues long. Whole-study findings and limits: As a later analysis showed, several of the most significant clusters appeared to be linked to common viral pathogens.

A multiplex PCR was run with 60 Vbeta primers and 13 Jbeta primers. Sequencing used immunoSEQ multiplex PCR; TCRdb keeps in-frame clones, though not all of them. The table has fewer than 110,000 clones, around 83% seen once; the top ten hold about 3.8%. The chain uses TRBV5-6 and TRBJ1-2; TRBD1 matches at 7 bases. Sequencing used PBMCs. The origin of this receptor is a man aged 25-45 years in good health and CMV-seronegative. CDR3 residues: CASSQRQGTGGYTF. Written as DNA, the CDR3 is TGTGCCAGCAGCCAAAGACAGGGTACGGGTGGCTACACCTTC.